Below, 3 T cell receptor beta chains from the same sample are listed, as sequenced in a study of a mutant IDH1 vaccine in newly diagnosed glioma (dated by TCRdb to about 2021). The protocol used for the library was the immunoSEQ multiplex PCR assay. In its TCRdb copy, this immuneACCESS table keeps in-frame sequences only and misses some clones. Where compared with another copy, unresolved V genes explain less than half of these, and the others have no known cause. The sample has tens of thousands of clones on record, 91% of them singletons. The ten top clones hold roughly 2.7% of the sample. The time point label, read with the paper, signifies: baseline, week 1 (first vaccination visit). Per the publication, the treatment or condition label means: pre-vaccination baseline after standard-of-care therapy. The sequencing used PBMCs, collected from a glioma patient treated with radiotherapy, temozolomide or both. The receptors were gathered from a man aged 50 or older with glioma.

This chain joins TRBV30 and TRBJ1-1, with a possible D match to TRBD1 (5 bases). Germline lookup yields CDR1 GTSNPN and CDR2 SVGIG (reference sequence). The CDR3 contains 12 residues. Trimming took 5 bases from V and 4 from J, leaving 11 bases between them. The CDR3 protein is CAWLQGLTEAFF. CDR3 bases: TGTGCCTGGCTTCAGGGTCTCACTGAAGCTTTCTTT.

This chain joins TRBV5-1 and TRBJ1-1; a possible D gene is TRBD1 (5 bases). This CDR3 is 13 amino acids long. Germline-derived CDR1 and CDR2 are SGHRS and YFSETQ. The V and J ends lost 7 bases and 1 base respectively, with 11 bases between them. The CDR3 DNA follows: TGCGCCAGCTCACGACAGACGAACACTGAAGCTTTCTTT. This gives the protein CASSRQTNTEAFF.

The chain combines TRBV4-1 with TRBJ2-1; D unresolved. This CDR3 spans 11 amino acids. The germline CDR1 and CDR2 sequences are MGHRA and YSYEKL. The V end lost 7 bases, the J end lost 3 bases, and 4 bases lay between the germline ends. The CDR3 reads CASTHYNEQFF. CDR3 in DNA: TGCGCCAGCACCCACTACAATGAGCAGTTCTTC.